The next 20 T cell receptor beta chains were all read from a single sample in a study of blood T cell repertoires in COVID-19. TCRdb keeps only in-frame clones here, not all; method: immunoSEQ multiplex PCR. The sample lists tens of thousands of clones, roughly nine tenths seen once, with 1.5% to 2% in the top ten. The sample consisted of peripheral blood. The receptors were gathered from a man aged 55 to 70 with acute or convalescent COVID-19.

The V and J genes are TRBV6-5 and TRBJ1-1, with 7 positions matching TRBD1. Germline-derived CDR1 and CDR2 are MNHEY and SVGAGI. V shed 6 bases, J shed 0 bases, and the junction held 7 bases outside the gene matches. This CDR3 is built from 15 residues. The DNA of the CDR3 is TGTGCCAGCAGACGGGGGACAGCCCTGAACACTGAAGCTTTCTTT. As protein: CASRRGTALNTEAFF.

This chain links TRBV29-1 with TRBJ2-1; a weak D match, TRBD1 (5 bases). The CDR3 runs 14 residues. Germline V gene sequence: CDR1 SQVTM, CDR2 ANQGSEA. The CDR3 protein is CSHVKDMGDNEQFF. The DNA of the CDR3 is TGCAGTCATGTAAAGGACATGGGCGACAATGAGCAGTTCTTC.

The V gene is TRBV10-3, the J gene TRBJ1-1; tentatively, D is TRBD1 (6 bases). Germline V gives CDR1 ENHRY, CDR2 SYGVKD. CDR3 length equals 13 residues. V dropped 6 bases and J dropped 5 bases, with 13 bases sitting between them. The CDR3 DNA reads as TGTGCCATCAGGACGCTGCAGGGGACTGAAGCTTTCTTT. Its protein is CAIRTLQGTEAFF.

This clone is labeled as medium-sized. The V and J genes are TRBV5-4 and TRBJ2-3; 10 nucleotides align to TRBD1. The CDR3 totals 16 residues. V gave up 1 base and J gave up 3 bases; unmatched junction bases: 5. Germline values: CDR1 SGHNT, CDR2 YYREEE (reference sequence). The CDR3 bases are TGTGCCAGCAGCTTGCCGGGACAGGGGATTACAGATACGCAGTATTTT. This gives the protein CASSLPGQGITDTQYF.

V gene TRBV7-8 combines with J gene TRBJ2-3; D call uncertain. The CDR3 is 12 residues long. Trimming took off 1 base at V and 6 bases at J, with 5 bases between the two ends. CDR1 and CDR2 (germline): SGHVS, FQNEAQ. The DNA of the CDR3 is TGTGCCAGCAGCTTAGTTCAGGATACGCAGTATTTT. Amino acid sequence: CASSLVQDTQYF.

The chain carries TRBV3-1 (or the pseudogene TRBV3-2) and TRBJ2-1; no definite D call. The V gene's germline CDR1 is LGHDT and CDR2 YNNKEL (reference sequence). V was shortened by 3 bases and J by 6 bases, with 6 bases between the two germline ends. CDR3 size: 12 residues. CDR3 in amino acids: CASSHTPNEQFF. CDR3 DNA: TGTGCCAGCAGCCATACACCCAATGAGCAGTTCTTC.

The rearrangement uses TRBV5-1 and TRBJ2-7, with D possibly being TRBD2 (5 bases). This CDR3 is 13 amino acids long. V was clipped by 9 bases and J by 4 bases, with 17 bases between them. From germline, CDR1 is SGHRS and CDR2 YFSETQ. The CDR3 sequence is CATAGSNRYEQYF. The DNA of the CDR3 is TGCGCCACCGCGGGCAGCAATCGATACGAGCAGTACTTC.

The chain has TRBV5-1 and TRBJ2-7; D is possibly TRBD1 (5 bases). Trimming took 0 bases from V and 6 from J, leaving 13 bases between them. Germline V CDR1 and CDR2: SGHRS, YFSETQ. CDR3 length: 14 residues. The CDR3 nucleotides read TGCGCCAGCAGCTTGGAAGGGCAGGGTAGCGAGCAGTACTTC. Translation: CASSLEGQGSEQYF.

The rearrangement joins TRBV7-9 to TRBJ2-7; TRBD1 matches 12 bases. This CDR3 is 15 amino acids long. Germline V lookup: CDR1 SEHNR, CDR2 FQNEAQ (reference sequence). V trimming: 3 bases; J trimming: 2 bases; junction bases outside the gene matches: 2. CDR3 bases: TGTGCCAGCAGCTTGGGACAGGGGGCCACCTACGAGCAGTACTTC. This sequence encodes CASSLGQGATYEQYF. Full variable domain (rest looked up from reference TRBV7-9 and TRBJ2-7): DTGVSQNPRHKITKRGQNVTFRCDPISEHNRLYWYRQTLGQGPEFLTYFQNEAQLEKSRLLSDRFSAERPKGSFSTLEIQRTEQGDSAMYLCASSLGQGATYEQYFGPGTRLTVT.

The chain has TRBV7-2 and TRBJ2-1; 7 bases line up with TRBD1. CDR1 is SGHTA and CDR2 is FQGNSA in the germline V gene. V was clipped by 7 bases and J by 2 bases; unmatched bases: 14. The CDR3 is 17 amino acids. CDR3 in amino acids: CASTRRPGGLPYNEQFF. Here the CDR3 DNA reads TGTGCCAGCACCCGAAGGCCAGGGGGTCTACCCTACAATGAGCAGTTCTTC.

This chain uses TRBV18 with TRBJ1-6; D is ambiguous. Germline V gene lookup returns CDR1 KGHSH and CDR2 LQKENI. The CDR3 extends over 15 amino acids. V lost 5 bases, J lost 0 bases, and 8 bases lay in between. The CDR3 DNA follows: TGTGCCAGCTCAGAATACAGCTCCTATAATTCACCCCTCCACTTT. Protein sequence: CASSEYSSYNSPLHF.

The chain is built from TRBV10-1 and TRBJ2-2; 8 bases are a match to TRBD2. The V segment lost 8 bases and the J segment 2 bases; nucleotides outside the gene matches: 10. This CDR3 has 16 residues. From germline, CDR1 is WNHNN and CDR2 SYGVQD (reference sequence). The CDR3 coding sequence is TGCGCCAGCGGCGGCGGGGGGTTAGGAAACACCGGGGAGCTGTTTTTT. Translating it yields CASGGGGLGNTGELFF.

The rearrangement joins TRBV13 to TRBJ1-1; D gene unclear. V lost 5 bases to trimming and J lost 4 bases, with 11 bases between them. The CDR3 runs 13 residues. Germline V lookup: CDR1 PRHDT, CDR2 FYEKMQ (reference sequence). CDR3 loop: CASSPPVSTEAFF. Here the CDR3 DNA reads TGTGCCAGCAGCCCCCCCGTGTCCACTGAAGCTTTCTTT.

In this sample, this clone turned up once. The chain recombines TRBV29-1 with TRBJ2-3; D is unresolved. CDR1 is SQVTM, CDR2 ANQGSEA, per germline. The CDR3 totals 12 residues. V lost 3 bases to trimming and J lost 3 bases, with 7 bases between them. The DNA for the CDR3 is TGCAGCGTTGAGGCCAGTACAGATACGCAGTATTTT. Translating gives CSVEASTDTQYF.

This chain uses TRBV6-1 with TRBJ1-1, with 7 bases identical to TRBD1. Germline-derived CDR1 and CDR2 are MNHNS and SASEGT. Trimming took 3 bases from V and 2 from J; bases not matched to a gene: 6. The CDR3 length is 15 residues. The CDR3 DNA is TGTGCCAGCAGTGAGACAGGGACGAGAAACACTGAAGCTTTCTTT. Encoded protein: CASSETGTRNTEAFF.

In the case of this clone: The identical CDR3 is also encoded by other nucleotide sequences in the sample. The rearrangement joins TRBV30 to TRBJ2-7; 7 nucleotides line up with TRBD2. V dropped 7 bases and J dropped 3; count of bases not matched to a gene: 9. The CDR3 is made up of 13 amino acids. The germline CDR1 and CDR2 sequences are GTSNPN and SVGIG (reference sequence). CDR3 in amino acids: CALTPSGVYEQYF. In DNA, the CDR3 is TGTGCCTTAACCCCCAGCGGGGTCTACGAGCAGTACTTC.

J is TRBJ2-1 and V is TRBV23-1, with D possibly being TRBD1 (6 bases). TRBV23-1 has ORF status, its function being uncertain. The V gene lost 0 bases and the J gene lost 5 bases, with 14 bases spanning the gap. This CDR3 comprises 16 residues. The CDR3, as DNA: TGCGCCAGCAGTCAATCCCAGCAGGGGAAACACAATGAGCAGTTCTTC. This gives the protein CASSQSQQGKHNEQFF.

CDR3 amino acids: CASSIESQPQHF. In DNA form, the CDR3 reads TGTGCCAGCAGTATAGAAAGTCAGCCCCAGCATTTT. This chain links TRBV7-9 with TRBJ1-5; D remains ambiguous. V lost 6 bases, J lost 6 bases, and 9 bases lay in between. Germline V gene lookup returns CDR1 SEHNR and CDR2 FQNEAQ (reference sequence). The CDR3 is made up of 12 amino acids. Full variable domain (outside the CDR3, taken from reference TRBV7-9 and TRBJ1-5): DTGVSQNPRHKITKRGQNVTFRCDPISEHNRLYWYRQTLGQGPEFLTYFQNEAQLEKSRLLSDRFSAERPKGSFSTLEIQRTEQGDSAMYLCASSIESQPQHFGDGTRLSIL.

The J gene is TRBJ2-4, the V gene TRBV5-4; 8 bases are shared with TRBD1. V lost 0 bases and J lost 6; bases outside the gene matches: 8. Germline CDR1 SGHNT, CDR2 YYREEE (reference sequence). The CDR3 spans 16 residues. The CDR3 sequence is CASSLGRQGRRNIQYF. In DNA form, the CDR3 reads TGTGCCAGCAGCTTGGGACGACAGGGGCGACGAAACATTCAGTACTTC.

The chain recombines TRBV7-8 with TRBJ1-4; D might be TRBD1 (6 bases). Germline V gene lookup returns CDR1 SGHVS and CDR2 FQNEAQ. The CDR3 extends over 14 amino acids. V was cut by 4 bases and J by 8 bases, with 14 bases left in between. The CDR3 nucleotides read TGTGCCAGCAGCTCAATCAGGGGACCCGAAAAACTGTTTTTT. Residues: CASSSIRGPEKLFF.